Presented here are 8 T cell receptor beta chains from one specimen sequenced in a study of identical twins. TCRdb reprocessed the 5' RACE reads with MiXCR, giving one entry per CDR3 protein. This table holds about 490,000 distinct CDR3 sequences, 12% to 15% found once. The sample was also linked to a second study, of yellow fever vaccine responses in identical twins.

Specimen: CD4+ T cells sorted from blood. These receptors were collected from a woman aged 18-29 years in good health.

V usage is TRBV12-3 or TRBV12-4 and J usage is TRBJ1-6, with 8 bases aligning to TRBD1. This CDR3 is 16 amino acids long. Trimming at V came to 3 bases and at J to 8 bases, leaving 9 bases not matched to a gene. The CDR3 loop is CASSFADRGRYSPLHF. The CDR3 DNA reads TGTGCCAGCAGTTTCGCCGACAGGGGACGATATTCACCCCTCCACTTT.

This clonotype was found a few times. The chain joins TRBV12-3 or TRBV12-4 to TRBJ2-1; D is ambiguous. Trimming left V 5 bases short and J 0 bases short, with 11 bases between. The CDR3 has 15 residues. The CDR3 loop reads CASSRLGRSYNEQFF. DNA for the CDR3: TGTGCCAGCAGTAGGCTCGGGCGCTCCTACAATGAGCAGTTCTTC.

This clonotype was found many times. The CDR3: CASSLKGGDNQETQYF. Here the CDR3 DNA reads TGTGCCAGCAGCTTAAAGGGGGGGGACAATCAAGAGACCCAGTACTTC. This chain links TRBV7-8 with TRBJ2-5, with a weak D call TRBD2 (7 bases). The germline CDR1 and CDR2 sequences are SGHVS and FQNEAQ. This CDR3 is 16 amino acids long. Between the trimmed V and J ends, which lost 2 bases and 2 bases, there was a span of 15 bases.

This clonotype was seen only once. This chain connects TRBV29-1 to TRBJ2-3; D not certain. The CDR3 totals 12 residues. CDR1 is SQVTM, CDR2 ANQGSEA, per germline. V was cut by 7 bases and J by 4 bases, with 12 bases left in between. In DNA form, the CDR3 reads TGCAGCGGCGAAACCGGGCCAGATACGCAGTATTTT. Translation gives CSGETGPDTQYF.

This rearrangement joins TRBV7-9 to TRBJ2-3; tentative D call: TRBD2 (6 bases). The germline V gene has CDR1 SEHNR and CDR2 FQNEAQ (reference sequence). The CDR3 covers 16 residues. V was shortened by 5 bases and J by 2 bases, with 17 bases between the two germline ends. CDR3 protein: CASSREDYLPTDTQYF. CDR3 nucleotides: TGTGCCAGCAGCCGCGAGGACTACTTACCCACAGATACGCAGTATTTT.

This clonotype was recorded a few times. J is TRBJ2-2 and V is TRBV7-2, with 7 bases matching TRBD2. Germline V gene data show CDR1 as SGHTA and CDR2 as FQGNSA. The V and J ends lost 10 bases and 6 bases, in that order; junction bases with no gene match: 17. The CDR3 has 16 amino acids. This CDR3 reads CAITDRGRVPSGELFF. The CDR3 bases are TGTGCCATCACCGATCGGGGGAGGGTCCCCTCCGGGGAGCTGTTTTTT.

This clonotype was seen a few times. The chain is built from TRBV28 and TRBJ2-1; D is perhaps TRBD2 (6 bases). The CDR3 extends over 16 amino acids. Trimming stripped 4 bases from V and 0 bases from J, with 13 bases between. The V gene's germline CDR1 is MDHEN and CDR2 SYDVKM. Here the CDR3 reads CASSSGGAGSYNEQFF. The CDR3 DNA sequence: TGTGCCAGCAGTTCCGGGGGAGCCGGCTCCTACAATGAGCAGTTCTTC.

This clonotype was seen more than once but under ten times. V gene TRBV6-1 combines with J gene TRBJ1-1; D may be TRBD1 (5 bases). The germline gives CDR1 MNHNS, CDR2 SASEGT. This CDR3 region has 16 residues. The ends were cut back, 7 bases at V and 4 bases at J, with 22 bases in the middle. DNA for the CDR3: TGTGCCAGCACCCCTGGCGGGGCGCGGATCCTCACTGAAGCTTTCTTT. Amino acid sequence: CASTPGGARILTEAFF.